The subject of this entry is one T cell receptor (beta chain). Antigen: not known. They ran version v3.0 of the immunoSEQ assay at survey level. Sequencing was performed with immunoSEQ multiplex PCR; in TCRdb, only in-frame clones are kept and a portion is missing. This table has 35,000 to 40,000 clones, over 75% appearing once. This specimen comes from a study of long-term antiretroviral therapy in people with HIV. CDR1 LGHNA and CDR2 YSLEER come from the germline V gene. This CDR3 is built from 16 residues. V shed 2 bases and J shed 1 base, with 14 bases lying between them. Whole-study findings and limits: Repertoire composition at all time points was dominated by clones that had expanded before ART.

Cryopreserved PBMC samples of roughly 1-10 million cells were used for DNA extraction. This receptor was identified in a man younger than 35 with HIV. The sequencing used unsorted PBMCs, collected 1.5 years after starting antiretroviral therapy. This sequence joins TRBV4-3 and TRBJ2-5; D might be TRBD2 (6 bases). The CDR3 bases are TGCGCCAGCAGCCAAAATGGAGGAGGGGCCCAAGAGACCCAGTACTTC. The encoded protein is CASSQNGGGAQETQYF.